This note documents a single TCR beta chain sequence. What it binds is not known. The data are from a study of shared clonotypes between healthy human individuals. Clones were sequenced by immunoSEQ multiplex PCR, and TCRdb holds only the in-frame ones, with some missing. The sample has roughly 2,000,000 clones; 85% to 95% are singletons. Terminally differentiated effector memory CD45RA+ cells were excluded by CCR7 positive selection of CD45RO-negative cells. The CDR3 contains 16 residues. Germline V gives CDR1 SGDLS, CDR2 YYNGEE. Unmatched junction bases numbered 7, after V lost 0 bases and J lost 3 bases. Study-wide findings and caveats: Blood alone was sampled, and tissue repertoires likely differ. Among the subsets, naive ones generally showed larger estimated richness than memory ones.

This sequence was found in a man aged 18 to 29 in good health. Some clones in this sample may be carry-over from other donors' samples. Sequencing was done on a sample of naive CD8+ T cells from PBMCs. The chain uses TRBV9 and TRBJ2-3, with TRBD2 matching 7 bases. CDR3 sequence (DNA): TGTGCCAGCAGCGTAGTTGGAGGCGGGAGTACAGATACGCAGTATTTT. Its translation: CASSVVGGGSTDTQYF.